These T cell receptor beta chains were read from a single sample in a study of resident and recirculating memory T cells in vitiligo. Repertoires were generated with immunoSEQ multiplex PCR, while TCRdb's copy carries only in-frame clones and drops some. The sample consists of tens of thousands of clones, just over 90% of them appearing once. Sequencing was performed on blood. The receptors derive from a male donor with vitiligo. Each CDR3 is given with its conserved first and last residue. A D gene is named only where the DNA matches it firmly. Size is stated for part of the rows, as once, few or many counts, or as a class when the clone is expanded.

d_gene: TRBD2
abundance: -
len: 19
v_gene: TRBV4-2
j_gene: TRBJ2-6
CDR3nt: TGTGCCAGCAGCCTGGAATCTAGCGGGGGGCGCTCTGGGGCCAACGTCCTGACTTTC
CDR3aa: CASSLESSGGRSGANVLTF

d_gene: -
abundance: -
len: 14
v_gene: TRBV5-1
j_gene: TRBJ2-5
CDR3nt: TGCGCCAGCAGCTTGGGGGGAGACCAAGAGACCCAGTACTTC
CDR3aa: CASSLGGDQETQYF

d_gene: TRBD1
abundance: -
len: 13
v_gene: TRBV6-5
j_gene: TRBJ1-2
CDR3nt: TGTGCCAGCAGTCAGGGGGCCGGCTATGGCTACACCTTC
CDR3aa: CASSQGAGYGYTF

d_gene: -
abundance: -
len: 12
v_gene: TRBV27
j_gene: TRBJ1-5
CDR3nt: TGTGCCAGCAGTTTAGGGGCAACAGGGCGACATTTT
CDR3aa: CASSLGATGRHF

d_gene: -
abundance: -
len: 15
v_gene: TRBV7-2
j_gene: TRBJ1-2
CDR3nt: TGTGCCAGCAGCAACTTCGAGGGGCGGGGCTATGGCTACACCTTC
CDR3aa: CASSNFEGRGYGYTF

d_gene: -
abundance: -
len: 14
v_gene: TRBV7-9
j_gene: TRBJ2-5
CDR3nt: TGTGCCAGCAGCTTAGGTTCAGGGATGGAGACCCAGTACTTC
CDR3aa: CASSLGSGMETQYF

d_gene: -
abundance: -
len: 14
v_gene: TRBV7-8
j_gene: TRBJ1-6
CDR3nt: TGTGCCAGCAGCTACGGCCGAGGGAATTCACCCCTCCACTTT
CDR3aa: CASSYGRGNSPLHF

d_gene: -
abundance: -
len: 13
v_gene: TRBV27
j_gene: TRBJ1-6
CDR3nt: TGTGCCAGCAGTTTCTGGACAGCATCACCCCTCCACTTT
CDR3aa: CASSFWTASPLHF

d_gene: TRBD1
abundance: -
len: 15
v_gene: TRBV18
j_gene: TRBJ2-1
CDR3nt: TGTGCCAGCTCAGTCCGACAGGGGGCAAACAATGAGCAGTTCTTC
CDR3aa: CASSVRQGANNEQFF

d_gene: TRBD1
abundance: -
len: 15
v_gene: TRBV6-1
j_gene: TRBJ1-1
CDR3nt: TGTGCCAGCAGTGAAGAAGGGACAGGGAACACTGAAGCTTTCTTT
CDR3aa: CASSEEGTGNTEAFF

d_gene: -
abundance: -
len: 14
v_gene: TRBV4-3
j_gene: TRBJ2-7
CDR3nt: TGCGCCAGCAGCCGACACAGGAGCTCCTACGAGCAGTACTTC
CDR3aa: CASSRHRSSYEQYF

d_gene: TRBD1
abundance: -
len: 15
v_gene: TRBV30
j_gene: TRBJ2-7
CDR3nt: TGTGCCTGGAGTGGCGACAGGGCCTTCTCGTACGAGCAGTACTTC
CDR3aa: CAWSGDRAFSYEQYF

d_gene: TRBD2
abundance: -
len: 15
v_gene: TRBV30
j_gene: TRBJ2-1
CDR3nt: TGTGCCTGGAGGAACCTAGCGGGGGGGCATTATGAGCAGTTCTTC
CDR3aa: CAWRNLAGGHYEQFF

d_gene: -
abundance: -
len: 12
v_gene: TRBV27
j_gene: TRBJ1-6
CDR3nt: TGTGCCAGCAGTTTAGGCATTCTCGCCCTCCACTTT
CDR3aa: CASSLGILALHF

d_gene: -
abundance: -
len: 15
v_gene: TRBV5-4
j_gene: TRBJ1-2
CDR3nt: TGTGCCAGCAGCTCCGGGACACGAAAACGCTATGGCTACACCTTC
CDR3aa: CASSSGTRKRYGYTF

d_gene: -
abundance: -
len: 14
v_gene: TRBV2
j_gene: TRBJ2-7
CDR3nt: TGTGCCAGCACCGTAGACAGGGAGGATGACGAGCAGTACTTC
CDR3aa: CASTVDREDDEQYF

d_gene: -
abundance: -
len: 12
v_gene: TRBV10-3
j_gene: TRBJ2-3
CDR3nt: TGTGCCATCAGTGAGCCGGTAGATACGCAGTATTTT
CDR3aa: CAISEPVDTQYF

d_gene: -
abundance: few
len: 14
v_gene: TRBV5-5
j_gene: TRBJ1-2
CDR3nt: TGTGCCAGCAGCTTGCAGCCAGGGGAGTATGGCTACACCTTC
CDR3aa: CASSLQPGEYGYTF

d_gene: TRBD2
abundance: -
len: 16
v_gene: TRBV5-4
j_gene: TRBJ2-7
CDR3nt: TGTGCCAGCAGCCGAGACGTAGCGGGGGCCTCCTACGAGCAGTACTTC
CDR3aa: CASSRDVAGASYEQYF

d_gene: TRBD2
abundance: -
len: 17
v_gene: TRBV7-3
j_gene: TRBJ2-1
CDR3nt: TGTGCCAGCAGCTTAACTAGCGGGGGGGTCTCCTACAATGAGCAGTTCTTC
CDR3aa: CASSLTSGGVSYNEQFF

d_gene: -
abundance: -
len: 15
v_gene: TRBV9
j_gene: TRBJ2-1
CDR3nt: TGTGCCAGCAGCGCCGGGAACCCCACTTACAATGAGCAGTTCTTC
CDR3aa: CASSAGNPTYNEQFF

d_gene: -
abundance: -
len: 18
v_gene: TRBV28
j_gene: TRBJ1-5
CDR3nt: TGTGCCAGCAGTTTATGGCGCAGCCTCGACAACCGTTATCAGCCCCAGCATTTT
CDR3aa: CASSLWRSLDNRYQPQHF

d_gene: -
abundance: -
len: 17
v_gene: TRBV5-1
j_gene: TRBJ2-2
CDR3nt: TGCGCCAGCAGCTTGGTTGACAGCCGAGCGAACACCGGGGAGCTGTTTTTT
CDR3aa: CASSLVDSRANTGELFF

d_gene: -
abundance: -
len: 15
v_gene: TRBV9
j_gene: TRBJ1-1
CDR3nt: TGTGCCAGCAGCGTAGCGGGGGAGGCGGACACTGAAGCTTTCTTT
CDR3aa: CASSVAGEADTEAFF